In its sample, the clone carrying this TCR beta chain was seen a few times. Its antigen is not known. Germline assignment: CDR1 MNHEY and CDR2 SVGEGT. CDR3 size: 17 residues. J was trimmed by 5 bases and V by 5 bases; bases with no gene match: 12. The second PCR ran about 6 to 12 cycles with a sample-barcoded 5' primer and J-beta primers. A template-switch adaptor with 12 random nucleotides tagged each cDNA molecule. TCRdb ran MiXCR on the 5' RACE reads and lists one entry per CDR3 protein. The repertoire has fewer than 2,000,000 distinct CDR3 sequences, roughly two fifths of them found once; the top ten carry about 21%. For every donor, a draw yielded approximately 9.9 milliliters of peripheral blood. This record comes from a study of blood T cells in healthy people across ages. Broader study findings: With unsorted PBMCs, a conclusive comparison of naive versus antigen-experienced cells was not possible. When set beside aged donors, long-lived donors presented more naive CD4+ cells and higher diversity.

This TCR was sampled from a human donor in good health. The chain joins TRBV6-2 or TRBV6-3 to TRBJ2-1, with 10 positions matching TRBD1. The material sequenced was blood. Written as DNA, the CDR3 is TGTGCCAGCAGTCCCACTTCTCCGGGACAGGGGAACAATGAGCAGTTCTTC. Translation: CASSPTSPGQGNNEQFF.